This T cell receptor (beta chain) was observed in a study of T cell responses to AZD1222 COVID-19 vaccine. Germline lookup yields CDR1 LGHDT and CDR2 YNNKEL (reference sequence). The CDR3 loop spans 16 amino acids. The trim removed 1 base at V and 9 bases at J, leaving 7 bases unmatched. Some clones are missing from TCRdb's copy, which holds only in-frame ones; the method was immunoSEQ multiplex PCR. Of about 120,000 clones detected, about 92% appear once; the ten largest clones hold around 5.1%. The rearrangement links TRBV3-1 (or the pseudogene TRBV3-2) to TRBJ2-1; 12 bases are shared with TRBD2. This TCR came from an adult who received the AZD1222 COVID-19 vaccine. Sample: peripheral blood, taken 28 days after the second AZD1222 dose. Written as DNA, the CDR3 is TGTGCCAGCAGCCAAGTGCGGACTAGCGGGAAAGGTGAGCAGTTCTTC. It codes for CASSQVRTSGKGEQFF.